These 8 T cell receptor beta chains were sequenced from one sample in a study of T cell responses to AZD1222 COVID-19 vaccine (dated by TCRdb to the early 2020s). Reading the label with the study, this specimen's time point is: about 28 days (+/-7) after the second vaccine dose. Libraries were prepared through the immunoSEQ multiplex PCR assay. TCRdb holds this immuneACCESS table with in-frame rearrangements only. Some clones are missing; in checked studies, unresolved V genes explain under half, and the rest has no known cause. For this sample there are tens of thousands of clones; about 89% appear just once. The top ten hold roughly 28% of the sample. Material: peripheral blood, obtained 28 days after the second AZD1222 dose. These receptors all stem from an adult who received the AZD1222 COVID-19 vaccine.

The chain couples TRBV10-3 to TRBJ2-6, with a tentative D call TRBD1 (5 bases). The germline V gene has CDR1 ENHRY and CDR2 SYGVKD. This CDR3 is 13 amino acids long. Trimming took off 10 bases at V and 4 bases at J, with 11 bases between the two ends. DNA of the CDR3: TGTGCCACCTCCAGGGTCGGGGCCAACGTCCTGACTTTC. Translating gives CATSRVGANVLTF.

V is TRBV5-6 and J is TRBJ2-3, with TRBD2 matching over 8 bases. V dropped 4 bases and J dropped 6; count of bases not matched to a gene: 13. The CDR3 loop spans 16 amino acids. The germline V gene encodes CDR1 SGHDT and CDR2 YYEEEE. The CDR3 protein is CASSGLGREVIDTQYF. CDR3 in DNA: TGTGCCAGCAGCGGACTTGGGCGGGAGGTTATTGATACGCAGTATTTT.

This clone was seen a single time. The rearrangement uses TRBV5-4 and TRBJ1-1; D remains ambiguous. The germline V gene has CDR1 SGHNT and CDR2 YYREEE (reference sequence). The CDR3 sequence is 12 residues long. The V end was cut by 0 bases, the J end by 6 bases, with 6 bases between. CDR3 in amino acids: CASSLARSEAFF. The DNA of the CDR3 is TGTGCCAGCAGCTTGGCCAGGTCTGAAGCTTTCTTT.

This sequence joins TRBV19 and TRBJ2-7; 8 nucleotides match TRBD1. V was pared by 6 bases and J by 0 bases, with 7 bases of the junction left unmatched. The germline gives CDR1 LNHDA, CDR2 SQIVND (reference sequence). The CDR3 has 15 amino acids. This CDR3 is CASSRGRGLSYEQYF. The CDR3 DNA follows: TGTGCCAGTAGCCGAGGCAGGGGGCTCTCCTACGAGCAGTACTTC.

The V and J genes are TRBV11-2 and TRBJ1-1; no reliable D call. CDR3 size: 13 residues. Trimming stripped 1 base from V and 0 bases from J, with 3 bases between. Germline V gene sequence: CDR1 SGHAT, CDR2 FQNNGV. The CDR3 here is CASSLGVNTEAFF. In DNA form, the CDR3 reads TGTGCCAGCAGCTTAGGGGTGAACACTGAAGCTTTCTTT. Complete variable domain (other parts from reference TRBV11-2 and TRBJ1-1): EAGVAQSPRYKIIEKRQSVAFWCNPISGHATLYWYQQILGQGPKLLIQFQNNGVVDDSQLPKDRFSAERLKGVDSTLKIQPAKLEDSAVYLCASSLGVNTEAFFGQGTRLTVV.

CDR3 amino acids: CASTLRGNHLWRAGELFF. The DNA for the CDR3 is TGCGCCAGCACTCTGAGGGGGAACCACCTTTGGAGGGCTGGGGAGCTGTTTTTT. The chain employs TRBV10-1 and TRBJ2-2, with D perhaps being TRBD1 or TRBD2 (6 bases each). The germline gives CDR1 WNHNN, CDR2 SYGVQD (reference sequence). This CDR3 spans 18 amino acids. Deletions cut 7 bases from V and 8 bases from J, with 29 bases between.

The CDR3 is CASSMQGQTYEQYF. The CDR3 bases are TGTGCCAGTAGTATGCAGGGCCAAACCTACGAGCAGTACTTC. The rearrangement links TRBV19 to TRBJ2-7, with a tentative D call TRBD1 (5 bases). V was clipped by 3 bases and J by 2 bases, with 11 bases between them. The germline CDR1 and CDR2 sequences are LNHDA and SQIVND (reference sequence). The CDR3 loop spans 14 amino acids.

The rearrangement links TRBV19 to TRBJ2-1, with 7 bases identical to TRBD2. The CDR3 has 16 residues. Looked up from germline, CDR1 is LNHDA and CDR2 is SQIVND (reference sequence). Trimming removed 2 bases from V and 7 bases from J; junction bases left unmatched: 11. The DNA of the CDR3 is TGTGCCAGTAGTATACGTGAGGGAGGAGCGGGGAATGAGCAGTTCTTC. This sequence encodes CASSIREGGAGNEQFF.